The following is a T cell receptor beta chain sequence with its context. Antigen unknown. The data originate from a study of T cell responses to AZD1222 COVID-19 vaccine. Study-wide results and caveats: Unmutated variant regions reportedly attract nearly half of all spike-specific TCRs. Spike-specific TCR breadth and depth both grew after two AZD1222 doses. CD4 TCRs covered the whole spike, strongest at regions 160-218 and 743-854.

Sequencing was performed with immunoSEQ multiplex PCR; in TCRdb, only in-frame clones are kept and a portion is missing. The table includes 130,000 or so clones, about 90% detected once. Trimming stripped 4 bases from V and 14 bases from J, with 12 bases between. The germline CDR1 and CDR2 sequences are LNHDA and SQIVND (reference sequence). The CDR3 length is 12 residues. This receptor was identified in an adult in good health. V and J are TRBV19 and TRBJ1-6; unclear D gene. Sequenced material: peripheral blood, taken on day 0 of AZD1222 vaccination. DNA for the CDR3: TGTGCCAGTAGTAGCGCAGGCTCGTCCCTCCACTTT. It codes for CASSSAGSSLHF.